The sample holds many counts of the clone carrying this TCR beta chain. Antigen unknown. In making diagnoses, clinical symptoms, serum thyroxine and TRAb, thyroid ultrasound and orbital computed tomography were all used. The data derive from a study of T cells in Graves' hyperthyroidism and ophthalmopathy. Study findings and constraints: Most clonotypes expanded in thyroid above 0.001 were likewise present in blood. Ophthalmopathy could be told apart from stable hyperthyroidism with a 13 V-J model.

TCR beta CDR3 regions were amplified from RNA. Researchers ran a first-round RT-PCR on the TCR CDR3 using the HTBI primer set. TCRdb called the multiplex PCR reads again in MiXCR, with one record for every CDR3 protein. The repertoire has fewer than 750,000 distinct CDR3 sequences, 35% to 55% of them found once; the top ten carry around 7.7%. The clonotype was recovered from a young woman with Graves' hyperthyroidism. The sample comprised peripheral blood or thyroid tissue (not recorded which).

Here the CDR3 reads CATRDRGYTEAFF. The CDR3 DNA reads TGTGCCACCAGGGACAGGGGGTACACTGAAGCTTTCTTT. The chain is built from TRBV24-1 and TRBJ1-1; 10 bases agree with TRBD1. Germline values: CDR1 KGHDR, CDR2 SFDVKD. The CDR3 totals 13 residues. Losses at the gene ends were 7 bases for V and 3 bases for J; bases not matched to a gene: 1.